One T cell receptor beta chain is described in this entry. Its antigen is unidentified. The length of the CDR3 is 14 residues. The germline V gene encodes CDR1 MNHNS and CDR2 SASEGT. The record originates from a study of T cells expressing NK-cell markers. Study conclusions and caveats: These clonotypes, the leaders elsewhere, also led the CD3+CD56-NKG2C+ fraction in several donors. NKG2C+ dominant clonotypes from a handful of donors made up about 1.0-7.5% of CD8+ T cells.

5'RACE template switching with UMIs generated TCR beta cDNA. TCRdb reprocessed the 5' RACE reads and reports one entry per CDR3 protein, with no DNA. The sample data list approximately 150,000 distinct CDR3 sequences. The sequenced sample was blood T cells: a sorted CD56 or NKG2C T cell subset, CD4+ or CD8+ T cells, or bulk PBMC T cells (not recorded which). The sequence derives from a man younger than 35 in good health. The chain combines TRBV6-1 with TRBJ2-3; TCRdb's assignment of TRBD1 cannot be checked, as there is no DNA. CDR3 in amino acids: CASSLRGRTDTQYF.